This T cell receptor beta chain was obtained from a study of identical twins. Findings of the study overall: Out-of-frame alpha sequences common to twins were enriched for low generation probability.

A universal primer site came from template switching; cDNA carried unique molecular identifiers. TCRdb used MiXCR to reprocess the 5' RACE reads, holding one entry per CDR3 protein. The sample carries more than 350,000 distinct CDR3 sequences, roughly 9% recorded once. Healthy Caucasian individuals made up all the donors. The CDR3 consists of 15 residues. Germline assignment: CDR1 ENHRY and CDR2 SYGVKD. V trimming: 9 bases; J trimming: 3 bases; junction bases outside the gene matches: 9. This clonotype has more than one count but fewer than ten. Its antigen is still unknown. The gene calls are TRBV10-3 and TRBJ2-3, with 10 bases identical to TRBD1. The material sequenced was naive T cells sorted from blood. This receptor was taken from a woman aged 45 to 65 in good health. CDR3 sequence: CAIGTAGQGTDTQYF. The CDR3 bases are TGTGCCATTGGAACAGCGGGACAGGGGACAGATACGCAGTATTTT.